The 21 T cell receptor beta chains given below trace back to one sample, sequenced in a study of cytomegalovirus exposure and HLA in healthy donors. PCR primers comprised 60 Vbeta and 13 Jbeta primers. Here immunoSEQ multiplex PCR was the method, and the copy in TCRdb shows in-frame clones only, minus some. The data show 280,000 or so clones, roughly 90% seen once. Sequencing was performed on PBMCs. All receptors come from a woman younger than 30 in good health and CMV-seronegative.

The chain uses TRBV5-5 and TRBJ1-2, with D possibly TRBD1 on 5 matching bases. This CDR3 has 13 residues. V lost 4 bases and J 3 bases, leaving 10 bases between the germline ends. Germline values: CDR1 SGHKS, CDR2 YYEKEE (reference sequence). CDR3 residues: CASSPGGDYGYTF. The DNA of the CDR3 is TGTGCCAGCAGCCCCGGGGGGGACTATGGCTACACCTTC.

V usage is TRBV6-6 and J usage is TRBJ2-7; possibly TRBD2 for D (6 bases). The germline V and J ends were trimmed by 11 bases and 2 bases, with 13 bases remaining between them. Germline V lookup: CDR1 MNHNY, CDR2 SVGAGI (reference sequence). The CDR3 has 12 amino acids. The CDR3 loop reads CAATEGTYEQYF. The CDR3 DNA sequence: TGTGCCGCAACGGAGGGGACCTACGAGCAGTACTTC.

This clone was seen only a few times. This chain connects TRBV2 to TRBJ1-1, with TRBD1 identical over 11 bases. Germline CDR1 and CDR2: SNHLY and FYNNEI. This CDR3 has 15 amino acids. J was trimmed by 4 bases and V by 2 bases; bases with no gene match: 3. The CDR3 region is CASSETGTGGTEAFF. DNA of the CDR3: TGTGCCAGCAGTGAAACCGGGACAGGGGGCACTGAAGCTTTCTTT.

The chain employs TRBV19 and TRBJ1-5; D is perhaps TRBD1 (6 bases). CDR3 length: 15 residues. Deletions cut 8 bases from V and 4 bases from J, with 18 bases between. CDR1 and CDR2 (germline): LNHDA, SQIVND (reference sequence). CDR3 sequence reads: CASRNQGSTNQPQHF. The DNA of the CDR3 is TGTGCCAGTCGCAACCAGGGGAGTACTAATCAGCCCCAGCATTTT.

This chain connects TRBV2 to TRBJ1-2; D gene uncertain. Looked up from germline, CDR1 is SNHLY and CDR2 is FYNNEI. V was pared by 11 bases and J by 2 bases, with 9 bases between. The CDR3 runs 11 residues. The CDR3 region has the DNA TGTGCCTTCGGGAGGAACTATGGCTACACCTTC. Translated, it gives CAFGRNYGYTF.

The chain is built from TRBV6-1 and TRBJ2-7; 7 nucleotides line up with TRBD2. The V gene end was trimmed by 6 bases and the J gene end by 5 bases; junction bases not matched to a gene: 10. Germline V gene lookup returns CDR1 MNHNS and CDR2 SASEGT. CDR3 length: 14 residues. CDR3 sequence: CASRTWGGEDEQYF. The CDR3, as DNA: TGTGCCAGCAGGACTTGGGGGGGGGAGGACGAGCAGTACTTC.

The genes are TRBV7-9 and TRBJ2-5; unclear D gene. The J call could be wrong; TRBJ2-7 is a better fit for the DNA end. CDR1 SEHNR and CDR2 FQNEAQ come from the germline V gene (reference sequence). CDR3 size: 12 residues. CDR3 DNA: TGTGCCAGCAGCCAAAGCTCCTACGAGCAGTACTTC. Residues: CASSQSSYEQYF.

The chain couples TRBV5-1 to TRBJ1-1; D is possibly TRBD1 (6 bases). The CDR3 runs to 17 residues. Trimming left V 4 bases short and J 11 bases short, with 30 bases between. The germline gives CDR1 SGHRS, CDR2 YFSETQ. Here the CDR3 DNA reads TGCGCCAGCAGCCTCCCGGACGGGGGGTCGGTAAGGGGGACGGCTTTCTTT. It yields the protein CASSLPDGGSVRGTAFF.

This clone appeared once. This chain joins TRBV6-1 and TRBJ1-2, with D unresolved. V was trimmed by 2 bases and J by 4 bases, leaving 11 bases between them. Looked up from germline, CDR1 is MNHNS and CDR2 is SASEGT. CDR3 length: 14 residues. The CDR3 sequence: CASSEIGKGYGYTF. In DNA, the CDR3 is TGTGCCAGCAGTGAAATCGGGAAAGGCTATGGCTACACCTTC.

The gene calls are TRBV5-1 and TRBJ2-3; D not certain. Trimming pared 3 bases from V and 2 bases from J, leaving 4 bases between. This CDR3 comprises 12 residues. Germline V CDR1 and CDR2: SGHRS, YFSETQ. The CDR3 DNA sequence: TGCGCCAGCAGCTCCAACACAGATACGCAGTATTTT. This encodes CASSSNTDTQYF. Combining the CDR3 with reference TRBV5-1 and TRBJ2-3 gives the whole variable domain KAGVTQTPRYLIKTRGQQVTLSCSPISGHRSVSWYQQTPGQGLQFLFEYFSETQRNKGNFPGRFSGRQFSNSRSEMNVSTLELGDSALYLCASSSNTDTQYFGPGTRLTVL.

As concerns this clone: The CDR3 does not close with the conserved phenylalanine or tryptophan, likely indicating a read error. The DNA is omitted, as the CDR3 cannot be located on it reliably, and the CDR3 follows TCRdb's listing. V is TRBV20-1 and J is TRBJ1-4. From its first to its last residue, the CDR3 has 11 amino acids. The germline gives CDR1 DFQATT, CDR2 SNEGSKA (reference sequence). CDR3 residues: CSARGGVEWRV.

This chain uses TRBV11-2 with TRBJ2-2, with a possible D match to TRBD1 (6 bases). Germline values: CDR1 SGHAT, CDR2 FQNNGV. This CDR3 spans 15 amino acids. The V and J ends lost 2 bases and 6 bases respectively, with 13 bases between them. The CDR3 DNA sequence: TGTGCCAGCAGCTTAACAGGGAATAAGGCCGGGGAGCTGTTTTTT. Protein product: CASSLTGNKAGELFF.

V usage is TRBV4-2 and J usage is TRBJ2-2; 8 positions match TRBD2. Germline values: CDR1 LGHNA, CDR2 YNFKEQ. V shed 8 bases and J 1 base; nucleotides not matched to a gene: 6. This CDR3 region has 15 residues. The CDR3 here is CASGISGGNTGELFF. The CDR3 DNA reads TGTGCCAGCGGCATCAGCGGGGGGAACACCGGGGAGCTGTTTTTT.

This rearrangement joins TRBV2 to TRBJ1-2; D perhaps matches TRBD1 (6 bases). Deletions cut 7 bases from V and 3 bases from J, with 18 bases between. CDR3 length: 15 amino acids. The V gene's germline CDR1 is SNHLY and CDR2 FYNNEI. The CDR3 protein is CASTGPGGGDYGYTF. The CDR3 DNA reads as TGTGCCAGCACCGGCCCAGGAGGGGGGGACTATGGCTACACCTTC.

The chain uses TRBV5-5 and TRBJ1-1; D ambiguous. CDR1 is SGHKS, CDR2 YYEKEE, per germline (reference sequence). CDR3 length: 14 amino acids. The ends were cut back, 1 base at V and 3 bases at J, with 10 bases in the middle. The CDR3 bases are TGTGCCAGCAGCTTGATCGCAGAATACACTGAAGCTTTCTTT. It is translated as CASSLIAEYTEAFF.

CDR3 coding DNA: TGCGCCAGCAGCTGGACTAGCGGCACGACCTACGAGCAGTACTTC. Its protein product is CASSWTSGTTYEQYF. The chain combines TRBV5-1 with TRBJ2-5, with TRBD2 matching over 10 bases. The J call may be faulty, since TRBJ2-7 better matches the DNA end. There are 15 residues in the CDR3. Germline assignment: CDR1 SGHRS and CDR2 YFSETQ.

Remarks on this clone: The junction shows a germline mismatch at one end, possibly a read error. The chain's CDR3 is CASSPRDLYSWRHF. The DNA for the CDR3 is TGTGCCAGCAGCCCTCGGGACTTGTACAGTTGGCGGCACTTC. This chain links TRBV6-6 with TRBJ2-7; tentatively, D is TRBD2 (6 bases). From germline, CDR1 is MNHNY and CDR2 SVGAGI (reference sequence). The CDR3 length is 14 residues.

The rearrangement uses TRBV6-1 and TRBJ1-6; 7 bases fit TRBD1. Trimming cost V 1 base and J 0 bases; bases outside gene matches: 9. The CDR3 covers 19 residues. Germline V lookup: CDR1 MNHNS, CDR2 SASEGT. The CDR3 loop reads CASSEDGTGVSSYNSPLHF. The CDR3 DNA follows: TGTGCCAGCAGTGAAGATGGCACAGGGGTTAGCTCCTATAATTCACCCCTCCACTTT.

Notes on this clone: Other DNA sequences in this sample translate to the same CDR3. CDR3 sequence: CASSHEQGEKVNTEAFF. The DNA for the CDR3 is TGTGCCAGCAGCCATGAACAGGGAGAGAAAGTGAACACTGAAGCTTTCTTT. The chain carries TRBV14 and TRBJ1-1; D possibly corresponds to TRBD1 (6 bases). The length of the CDR3 is 17 residues. The V gene's germline CDR1 is SGHDN and CDR2 FVKESK. Trimming cost V 3 bases and J 0 bases, with 17 bases left between them.

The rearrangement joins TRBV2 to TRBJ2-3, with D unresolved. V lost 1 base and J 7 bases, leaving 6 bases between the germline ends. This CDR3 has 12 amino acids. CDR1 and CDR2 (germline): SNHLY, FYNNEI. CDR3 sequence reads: CASSEVVNTQYF. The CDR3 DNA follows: TGTGCCAGCAGTGAAGTAGTTAATACGCAGTATTTT.

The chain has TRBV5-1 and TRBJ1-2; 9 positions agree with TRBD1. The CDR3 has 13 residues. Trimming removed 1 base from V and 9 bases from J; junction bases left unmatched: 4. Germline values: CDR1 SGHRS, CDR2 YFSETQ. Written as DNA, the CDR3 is TGCGCCAGCAGCTTGAAGGACAGGGGAAGCTACACCTTC. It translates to CASSLKDRGSYTF.